Listed below are T cell receptor beta chains from one sample, sequenced in a study of beta chain features in type 1 diabetes. Method: immunoSEQ multiplex PCR; TCRdb's copy keeps in-frame clones and lacks some. Of about 930,000 clones listed, roughly 15% are singletons. Sequencing input: naive CD4+ T cells from blood. The receptors originated from a woman younger than 35 in good health. CDR3s include the opening cysteine and the closing phenylalanine or tryptophan. D genes are given only for firm matches. Clone sizes are given selectively: once, few, many, or a class where the clone is expanded.

j_call d_call v_call clone_size cdr3_aa cdr3_nt
TRBJ1-5 TRBD1 TRBV25-1 . CASSGGTGLNQPQHF TGTGCCAGCAGTGGAGGGACAGGACTAAATCAGCCCCAGCATTTT
TRBJ1-2 . TRBV28 . CASSALGGYTF TGTGCCAGCAGTGCCTTGGGGGGCTACACCTTC
TRBJ2-1 . TRBV28 . CASSLVTRITYNEQFF TGTGCCAGCAGTCTGGTGACTAGAATAACCTACAATGAGCAGTTCTTC
TRBJ1-5 . TRBV28 . CASDSPDGGDDQPQHF TGTGCCAGCGATTCCCCGGACGGAGGTGACGATCAGCCCCAGCATTTT
TRBJ1-2 . TRBV7-8 . CASSPRGYYGYTF TGTGCCAGCAGCCCACGGGGATATTATGGCTACACCTTC
TRBJ2-3 TRBD2 TRBV7-3 . CASSLTREGMAKTDTQYF TGTGCCAGCAGCCTAACCCGGGAGGGTATGGCTAAGACAGATACGCAGTATTTT
TRBJ2-4 . TRBV6-1 . CASSGPDKNIQYF TGTGCCAGCAGCGGACCGGACAAAAACATTCAGTACTTC
TRBJ1-2 TRBD1 TRBV28 . CASSSGTGLIGYTF TGTGCCAGCAGCTCCGGGACAGGGCTTATTGGCTACACCTTC
TRBJ1-4 . TRBV9 . CASSVGANEKLFF TGTGCCAGCAGCGTAGGCGCGAATGAAAAACTGTTTTTT
TRBJ2-5 . TRBV21-1 few CASSKGRDRGQETQYF TGTGCCAGCAGCAAAGGCCGGGACAGGGGCCAAGAGACCCAGTACTTC
TRBJ2-7 TRBD2 TRBV27 . CASRRAGGPYEQYF TGTGCCAGCCGGAGAGCGGGAGGGCCTTACGAGCAGTACTTC
TRBJ2-7 . TRBV5-1 few CASSLGQTSYEQYF TGCGCCAGCAGCTTGGGGCAGACCTCCTACGAGCAGTACTTC
TRBJ2-5 TRBD1 TRBV7-2 few CASSLERRTGHQETQYF TGTGCCAGCAGCTTAGAACGTAGGACAGGCCACCAAGAGACCCAGTACTTC
TRBJ2-7 TRBD2 TRBV10-3 few CAISESDTGGRGEQYF TGTGCCATCAGTGAGTCGGACACGGGGGGTCGAGGGGAGCAGTACTTC
TRBJ2-1 . TRBV11-2 few CASSLEGPSYNEQFF TGTGCCAGCAGCTTAGAGGGGCCCTCCTACAATGAGCAGTTCTTC
TRBJ2-1 . TRBV27 . CASSFSSGNEQFF TGTGCCAGCAGTTTCAGTTCAGGTAATGAGCAGTTCTTC
TRBJ2-5 . TRBV9 few CASSGGGAETQYF TGTGCCAGCAGCGGCGGGGGCGCGGAGACCCAGTACTTC
TRBJ1-2 . TRBV9 . CASSVSGSNYGYTF TGTGCCAGCAGCGTTTCGGGTTCCAACTATGGCTACACCTTC
TRBJ2-7 . TRBV28 few CASSLGNYEQYF TGTGCCAGCAGCCTGGGGAATTACGAGCAGTACTTC
TRBJ2-1 TRBD2 TRBV7-8 . CASSLVLREGQFF TGTGCCAGCAGCTTAGTTTTGCGGGAGGGCCAGTTCTTC
TRBJ2-3 TRBD2 TRBV5-4 . CASSKTSGRADTQYF TGTGCCAGCAGCAAGACTAGCGGGAGGGCCGATACGCAGTATTTT
TRBJ2-3 TRBD1 TRBV5-1 . CASSPDRGYSTDTQYF TGCGCCAGCAGCCCCGACAGGGGCTATAGCACAGATACGCAGTATTTT
TRBJ2-3 TRBD2 TRBV5-4 few CASSYSGRALDTQYF TGTGCCAGCAGCTATAGCGGGAGGGCCCTCGATACGCAGTATTTT
TRBJ1-1 TRBD1 TRBV7-2 . CASSSWTGRTEAFF TGTGCCAGCAGCTCCTGGACAGGGAGGACTGAAGCTTTCTTT
TRBJ1-1 . TRBV10-3 few CAISGDSVTEAFF TGTGCCATCAGTGGCGACAGCGTCACTGAAGCTTTCTTT
TRBJ1-5 . TRBV6-5 few CASSRQEDQPQHF TGTGCCAGCAGTCGACAGGAGGATCAGCCCCAGCATTTT
TRBJ2-7 TRBD2 TRBV29-1 . CSVDGLAGRYEQYF TGCAGCGTTGACGGACTAGCGGGAAGGTACGAGCAGTACTTC
TRBJ2-3 . TRBV4-2 few CASSQASQGRATDTQYF TGTGCCAGCAGCCAAGCCTCACAGGGAAGAGCCACAGATACGCAGTATTTT
TRBJ2-5 . TRBV2 few CASSSETQYF TGTGCCAGCTCTTCTGAGACCCAGTACTTC
TRBJ2-7 TRBD2 TRBV7-2 . CASSLIGGRVSYEQYF TGTGCCAGCAGCTTAATCGGCGGGAGGGTCTCCTACGAGCAGTACTTC
TRBJ1-2 TRBD1 TRBV2 few CASRVDRGGGYTF TGTGCCAGCAGGGTTGACAGGGGCGGAGGCTACACCTTC
TRBJ1-2 . TRBV7-9 few CASSYSDYGYTF TGTGCCAGCAGCTACTCGGACTATGGCTACACCTTC
TRBJ2-7 . TRBV11-2 few CASSETGYEQYF TGTGCCAGCAGCGAAACAGGCTACGAGCAGTACTTC
TRBJ2-7 . TRBV7-2 . CASSRAYEQYF TGTGCCAGCAGCAGGGCCTACGAGCAGTACTTC
TRBJ2-1 . TRBV28 few CASSSGGSYNEQFF TGTGCCAGCAGTTCCGGGGGCTCCTACAATGAGCAGTTCTTC
TRBJ2-7 . TRBV10-3 . CAISGSAGGGGYEQYF TGTGCCATCAGTGGTTCTGCAGGGGGAGGGGGTTACGAGCAGTACTTC
TRBJ2-2 . TRBV10-3 . CAISPRDNTGELFF TGTGCCATCTCCCCCCGGGATAACACCGGGGAGCTGTTTTTT
TRBJ1-2 TRBD1 TRBV5-1 few CASSLAGQGDGYTF TGCGCCAGCAGCTTGGCTGGACAGGGAGATGGCTACACCTTC
TRBJ1-2 . TRBV11-2 few CASSLDLQSNYGYTF TGTGCCAGCAGCTTAGATCTACAGAGTAACTATGGCTACACCTTC
TRBJ2-3 . TRBV21-1 few CASGRGGLAGGRRLDTQYF TGTGCCAGCGGAAGGGGGGGACTAGCGGGAGGGAGGAGGTTGGATACGCAGTATTTT
TRBJ2-2 TRBD1 TRBV4-1 . CASSQEFRGQVTGELFF TGCGCCAGCAGCCAAGAGTTTAGGGGGCAGGTCACCGGGGAGCTGTTTTTT
TRBJ2-5 . TRBV18 . CASSPIGIETQYF TGTGCCAGCTCACCAATAGGGATTGAGACCCAGTACTTC
TRBJ2-3 TRBD2 TRBV18 . CASSPRLAGSIFDWDTQYF TGTGCCAGCTCACCACGGCTAGCGGGAAGCATATTCGATTGGGATACGCAGTATTTT
TRBJ2-7 . TRBV7-9 . CASSLASSEQYF TGTGCCAGCAGCTTAGCCAGTTCGGAGCAGTACTTC
TRBJ1-4 TRBD1 TRBV18 . CASSRGQAIGTNEKLFF TGTGCCAGCTCTCGCGGACAGGCGATAGGGACTAATGAAAAACTGTTTTTT
TRBJ2-7 TRBD2 TRBV7-9 . CASSPNPGLAGLGEQYF TGTGCCAGCAGCCCCAACCCCGGACTAGCGGGATTAGGGGAGCAGTACTTC
TRBJ2-5 . TRBV5-1 . CASSLGAGGGQETQYF TGCGCCAGCAGCTTGGGGGCTGGGGGAGGCCAAGAGACCCAGTACTTC
TRBJ2-2 . TRBV14 . CASSRLTNTGELFF TGTGCCAGCAGCCGGCTAACGAACACCGGGGAGCTGTTTTTT
TRBJ2-3 . TRBV4-3 few CASSQKVPAGISTDTQYF TGCGCCAGCAGCCAAAAGGTCCCGGCCGGGATAAGCACAGATACGCAGTATTTT
TRBJ2-5 TRBD1 TRBV27 few CASRRGQGRSETQYF TGTGCCAGCAGACGGGGACAGGGGAGGTCGGAGACCCAGTACTTC
TRBJ2-7 TRBD2 TRBV11-2 few CASSGSGGPYEQYF TGTGCCAGCAGCGGGTCGGGAGGGCCCTACGAGCAGTACTTC
TRBJ2-1 . TRBV9 . CASSVGASLHNEQFF TGTGCCAGCAGCGTAGGAGCTTCCCTTCACAATGAGCAGTTCTTC
TRBJ1-1 . TRBV28 . CASGIRTEAFF TGTGCCAGCGGTATTAGAACTGAAGCTTTCTTT
TRBJ2-7 . TRBV4-2 . CASSQQGAYEQYF TGTGCCAGCAGCCAACAGGGAGCCTACGAGCAGTACTTC
TRBJ1-1 TRBD1 TRBV5-5 . CASSTGTGDGAEAFF TGTGCCAGCAGCACAGGGACAGGGGACGGAGCTGAAGCTTTCTTT